The 18 T cell receptor beta chains below come from one sample, sequenced in a study of T-cell reconstitution after alpha-beta-depleted transplantation in children. Preparation of the TCRbeta library was carried out with unique molecular identifiers. MiXCR, applied by TCRdb to the PCR reads, yields one record per CDR3 protein. The sample has around 600,000 distinct CDR3 sequences, roughly 23% seen once; the top ten hold around 14%. The source material was PBMCs, mostly from graft donor cells, sampled 360 days after TCRalphabeta/CD19-depleted stem cell transplant. All receptors derive from a boy in the first two years of life who had a stem cell transplant for acute myeloid leukemia, so the T cells may come from the graft donor.

The CDR3 DNA follows: TGCGCCAGCAGCCAGGCGGGGATGAGCACAGATACGCAGTATTTT. The encoded protein is CASSQAGMSTDTQYF. This sequence joins TRBV4-3 and TRBJ2-3, with D maybe TRBD2 (6 bases). Germline V gives CDR1 LGHNA, CDR2 YSLEER. The V end lost 3 bases, the J end lost 0 bases, and 10 bases lay between the germline ends. CDR3 length: 15 amino acids.

This clonotype was counted once. The CDR3 sequence is CSARDPTRRGGDWQYF. In nucleotides, the CDR3 is TGCAGTGCTAGAGATCCGACTAGGCGGGGGGGCGATTGGCAGTACTTC. The chain couples TRBV20-1 to TRBJ2-7; 9 nucleotides agree with TRBD2. The germline V gene encodes CDR1 DFQATT and CDR2 SNEGSKA (reference sequence). The length of the CDR3 is 16 residues. Trimming at V came to 0 bases and at J to 9 bases, leaving 15 bases not matched to a gene.

This clonotype was counted a few times. The CDR3 DNA follows: TGTGCCATCAGTGTTGGACTAGCTCCCACAGATACGCAGTATTTT. Translated, it gives CAISVGLAPTDTQYF. This chain links TRBV10-3 with TRBJ2-3, with 8 bases aligning to TRBD2. Per the germline V gene, CDR1 is ENHRY and CDR2 is SYGVKD. The trim removed 4 bases at V and 2 bases at J, leaving 5 bases unmatched. This CDR3 region has 15 residues.

There are many counts of this clonotype. The V gene is TRBV12-3 or TRBV12-4, the J gene TRBJ2-5, with 9 bases fitting TRBD1. The CDR3 length is 17 residues. With V trimmed by 6 bases and J by 5 bases, 16 bases remained unmatched. In DNA form, the CDR3 reads TGTGCCAGCAGACCTAATGCGGGACAGGGTGTATATGAGACCCAGTACTTC. Translating it yields CASRPNAGQGVYETQYF.

This clonotype turned up a few times. The chain employs TRBV29-1 and TRBJ2-1; no definite D call. CDR1 SQVTM and CDR2 ANQGSEA come from the germline V gene. V lost 7 bases and J lost 2, with 9 bases in between. The CDR3 loop spans 12 amino acids. The CDR3 DNA reads as TGCAGCGCAAGCTATACCTACAATGAGCAGTTCTTC. The encoded protein is CSASYTYNEQFF.

This clonotype was counted ten times or more. The V and J genes are TRBV20-1 and TRBJ1-1, with no clear D. Germline V gene data show CDR1 as DFQATT and CDR2 as SNEGSKA (reference sequence). The length of the CDR3 is 11 residues. Trimming removed 4 bases at V and 10 bases at J, with 13 bases between. The CDR3 here is CSAILRSGAFF. CDR3 sequence (DNA): TGCAGTGCTATCCTCCGCTCTGGAGCTTTCTTT.

This clonotype appeared a few times. This chain uses TRBV30 with TRBJ2-2; D unclear. The V gene lost 3 bases and the J gene lost 2 bases, with 10 bases spanning the gap. Germline-derived CDR1 and CDR2 are GTSNPN and SVGIG (reference sequence). This CDR3 is 14 amino acids long. The CDR3 sequence is CAWSSILNTGELFF. The CDR3, as DNA: TGTGCCTGGAGCTCTATCCTCAACACCGGGGAGCTGTTTTTT. Looking up the rest from reference TRBV30 and TRBJ2-2 gives the full variable domain: SQTIHQWPATLVQPVGSPLSLECTVEGTSNPNLYWYRQAAGRGLQLLFYSVGIGQISSEVPQNLSASRPQDRQFILSSKKLLLSDSGFYLCAWSSILNTGELFFGEGSRLTVL.

This chain links TRBV5-1 with TRBJ2-7, with 9 bases that match TRBD1. V shed 0 bases, J shed 3 bases, and the junction held 4 bases outside the gene matches. The CDR3 is 15 residues long. Germline values: CDR1 SGHRS, CDR2 YFSETQ. The chain's CDR3 is CASSLGDREFYEQYF. The CDR3 DNA reads TGCGCCAGCAGCTTGGGGGACAGGGAGTTCTACGAGCAGTACTTC.

This clonotype was observed at least ten times. V usage is TRBV11-1 and J usage is TRBJ2-1; TRBD2 matches at 9 bases. The CDR3 contains 19 residues. In germline, CDR1 is SGHAT, CDR2 FQDESV (reference sequence). V lost 5 bases, J lost 1 base, and 15 bases stayed unmatched. CDR3 in DNA: TGTGCCAGCAGCCCCCGGGTAGCGGGGGCCCGGGGTTCCTACAATGAGCAGTTCTTC. Amino acid sequence: CASSPRVAGARGSYNEQFF.

This clonotype was counted ten times or more. The chain couples TRBV28 to TRBJ2-7, with TRBD1 matching over 9 bases. Germline values: CDR1 MDHEN, CDR2 SYDVKM. This CDR3 is 15 amino acids long. V was clipped by 4 bases and J by 3 bases; unmatched bases: 7. CDR3 residues: CASSSGQGLLYEQYV. The CDR3 nucleotides read TGTGCCAGCAGTTCGGGACAGGGATTACTCTACGAGCAGTACGTC.

This clonotype was detected ten times or more. J is TRBJ2-7 and V is TRBV12-3 or TRBV12-4; D gene ambiguous. This CDR3 is built from 13 residues. V was clipped by 2 bases and J by 4 bases, with 9 bases between them. The CDR3: CASSLSQNYEQYV. The CDR3 region has the DNA TGTGCCAGCAGTTTATCACAGAATTACGAGCAGTACGTC.

At least ten counts were recorded for this clonotype. The V call is TRBV20-1, the J call TRBJ1-2; D remains ambiguous. Germline V gives CDR1 DFQATT, CDR2 SNEGSKA (reference sequence). Trimming took off 6 bases at V and 1 base at J, with 9 bases between the two ends. The CDR3 totals 12 residues. The CDR3: CSAVQDNYGYTF. As DNA, the CDR3 is TGCAGTGCGGTCCAGGATAACTATGGCTACACCTTC.

This clonotype was seen ten or more times. V is TRBV7-2 and J is TRBJ2-7; 7 nucleotides match TRBD2. V trimming: 6 bases; J trimming: 5 bases; junction bases outside the gene matches: 7. The CDR3 sequence is 13 residues long. CDR1 is SGHTA, CDR2 FQGNSA, per germline. In DNA, the CDR3 is TGTGCCAGCAGTCCTAGCGGAGGGAACGAGCAGTACTTC. Translated, it gives CASSPSGGNEQYF.

The chain combines TRBV20-1 with TRBJ2-3; D possibly matches TRBD1 or TRBD2 (5 bases each). The CDR3 spans 14 residues. With 1 base removed from V and 2 bases from J, the gap between germline ends came to 10 bases. Germline V gives CDR1 DFQATT, CDR2 SNEGSKA (reference sequence). In DNA, the CDR3 is TGCAGTGCTAGAGGAACGGGGACCACAGATACGCAGTATTTT. Translating it yields CSARGTGTTDTQYF.

This clonotype was counted between two and nine times. This rearrangement joins TRBV5-1 to TRBJ2-7; no firm D call. Trimming pared 3 bases from V and 2 bases from J, leaving 0 bases between. CDR3 size: 10 residues. CDR1 and CDR2 from the germline V gene are SGHRS and YFSETQ. The DNA of the CDR3 is TGCGCCAGCAGCTCCTACGAGCAGTACTTC. Translating gives CASSSYEQYF.

This clonotype was observed at least ten times. The chain carries TRBV5-1 and TRBJ2-7, with 11 nucleotides matching TRBD2. Germline CDR1 is SGHRS and CDR2 is YFSETQ. The CDR3 is 15 amino acids. V lost 4 bases and J lost 9; bases outside the gene matches: 12. The CDR3 spells CASSAGTSGPLVQYF. The CDR3 bases are TGCGCCAGCAGCGCCGGGACTAGCGGACCGTTGGTGCAGTACTTC.

This clonotype has a single count. This chain connects TRBV5-5 to TRBJ2-2; D is possibly TRBD1 or TRBD2 (6 bases each). CDR3 length equals 13 residues. The V end was cut by 1 base, the J end by 9 bases, with 10 bases between. Germline-derived CDR1 and CDR2 are SGHKS and YYEKEE (reference sequence). In DNA form, the CDR3 reads TGTGCCAGCAGCTTGCCGGGGGCGCGGGAGCTGTTTTTT. Its protein is CASSLPGARELFF.

This clonotype was found a few times. The chain links TRBV19 to TRBJ1-1, with D hard to call. The V gene's germline CDR1 is LNHDA and CDR2 SQIVND (reference sequence). The CDR3 length is 15 residues. V lost 3 bases to trimming and J lost 1 base, with 12 bases between them. This chain's CDR3 is CASSIELTANTEAFF. CDR3 DNA: TGTGCCAGTAGTATCGAGCTTACAGCGAACACTGAAGCTTTCTTT.